The 30 T cell receptor beta chains given below trace back to one sample, sequenced in a study of T cells after yellow fever vaccination. TCRdb recomputed calls from the 5' RACE reads with MiXCR, one row per CDR3 protein. Of 400,000 or so distinct CDR3 sequences in the sample, about 9.9% were seen once. Source: PBMCs, taken on the day of the first yellow fever vaccination. The receptors here all came from a man younger than 35 who received the YFV17D yellow fever vaccine.

The J gene is TRBJ2-7, the V gene TRBV5-1, with a tentative D call TRBD1 (6 bases). Germline CDR1 and CDR2: SGHRS and YFSETQ. V lost 2 bases to trimming and J lost 3 bases, with 12 bases between them. There are 14 residues in the CDR3. Written as DNA, the CDR3 is TGCGCCAGCAGCTTACAGGGTTCTTTCTACGAGCAGTACGTC. Translated, it gives CASSLQGSFYEQYV.

The chain joins TRBV12-3 or TRBV12-4 to TRBJ2-2; perhaps TRBD2 as D (6 bases). V was trimmed by 3 bases and J by 2 bases, leaving 10 bases between them. The CDR3 runs to 15 residues. CDR3 residues: CASSFPGVNTGELFF. Written as DNA, the CDR3 is TGTGCCAGCAGTTTCCCGGGGGTAAACACCGGGGAGCTGTTTTTT.

The chain couples TRBV5-4 to TRBJ2-5; D may be TRBD2 (7 bases). Trimming removed 4 bases at V and 7 bases at J, with 20 bases between. CDR1 and CDR2 from the germline V gene are SGHNT and YYREEE (reference sequence). The CDR3 is made up of 15 amino acids. CDR3 sequence: CASSGGRGGAGTQYF. For the CDR3, the DNA is TGTGCCAGCAGCGGTGGTAGGGGGGGAGCGGGGACCCAGTACTTC.

V gene TRBV12-3 or TRBV12-4 combines with J gene TRBJ1-6; D unclear. V was trimmed by 7 bases and J by 10 bases, leaving 17 bases between them. CDR3 length: 14 residues. CDR3: CASTLTIVHSPLHF. The CDR3 DNA reads as TGTGCCAGCACCTTGACAATTGTACACTCACCCCTCCACTTT.

This clonotype was found a few times. The rearrangement uses TRBV3-1 and TRBJ1-1; 7 bases align to TRBD1. V shed 2 bases and J 7 bases; nucleotides not matched to a gene: 7. CDR1 and CDR2 (germline): LGHDT, YNNKEL (reference sequence). The CDR3 runs to 14 residues. CDR3 in amino acids: CASSQSPTGFEAFF. As DNA, the CDR3 is TGTGCCAGCAGCCAAAGCCCGACAGGGTTTGAAGCTTTCTTT.

In its sample, this clonotype was seen a few times. The CDR3 spells CASRAGTGDTQYF. CDR3 coding DNA: TGTGCCAGCAGAGCCGGTACAGGAGATACGCAGTATTTT. V and J are TRBV7-2 and TRBJ2-3, with D possibly being TRBD1 (5 bases). Germline lookup yields CDR1 SGHTA and CDR2 FQGNSA. The CDR3 sequence is 13 residues long. V lost 6 bases, J lost 5 bases, and 12 bases lay in between.

This clonotype was recorded a few times. The chain carries TRBV12-3 or TRBV12-4 and TRBJ2-5; tentative D call: TRBD2 (6 bases). This CDR3 spans 14 amino acids. Deletions cut 5 bases from V and 0 bases from J, with 10 bases between. The CDR3: CASSRGVYQETQYF. CDR3 DNA: TGTGCCAGCAGTCGCGGGGTGTACCAAGAGACCCAGTACTTC.

This clonotype turned up a few times. The chain joins TRBV7-8 to TRBJ2-3; possibly TRBD2 for D (5 bases). The V and J ends lost 4 bases and 11 bases respectively, with 22 bases between them. The germline CDR1 and CDR2 sequences are SGHVS and FQNEAQ. CDR3 length: 15 residues. The DNA of the CDR3 is TGTGCCAGCAGCTCATCCCGGGCCCCCCGTCGGGGGCAGTATTTT. This sequence encodes CASSSSRAPRRGQYF.

The chain employs TRBV24-1 and TRBJ2-3; a weak D match, TRBD1 (6 bases). Germline-derived CDR1 and CDR2 are KGHDR and SFDVKD. V was shortened by 3 bases and J by 2 bases, with 8 bases between the two germline ends. CDR3 size: 14 residues. In DNA form, the CDR3 reads TGTGCCACCAGTGATCGGACAGTCACAGATACGCAGTATTTT. This sequence encodes CATSDRTVTDTQYF.

In this sample, this clonotype turned up a few times. This chain connects TRBV12-3 or TRBV12-4 to TRBJ2-7; 8 nucleotides match TRBD1. This CDR3 comprises 17 residues. The V gene end was trimmed by 4 bases and the J gene end by 3 bases; junction bases not matched to a gene: 14. CDR3: CASSSARLGQGSYEQYF. The CDR3 bases are TGTGCCAGCAGTTCTGCACGCCTCGGACAGGGAAGCTACGAGCAGTACTTC.

The chain couples TRBV9 to TRBJ1-6, with D uncertain. The germline gives CDR1 SGDLS, CDR2 YYNGEE. Trimming stripped 3 bases from V and 5 bases from J, with 15 bases between. CDR3 size: 16 residues. The CDR3 sequence: CASSGERGVNNSPLHF. The CDR3 DNA sequence: TGTGCCAGCAGCGGAGAACGGGGAGTGAATAATTCACCCCTCCACTTT. Full variable domain (missing parts from reference TRBV9 and TRBJ1-6): DSGVTQTPKHLITATGQRVTLRCSPRSGDLSVYWYQQSLDQGLQFLIQYYNGEERAKGNILERFSAQQFPDLHSELNLSSLELGDSALYFCASSGERGVNNSPLHFGNGTRLTVT.

In this sample, this clonotype turned up a few times. CDR3 region: CASSQLATYNEQFF. CDR3 DNA: TGTGCCAGTTCGCAGCTAGCGACCTACAATGAGCAGTTCTTC. The chain couples TRBV6-2 or TRBV6-3 to TRBJ2-1; maybe TRBD2 (6 bases). This CDR3 is 14 amino acids long. Germline lookup yields CDR1 MNHEY and CDR2 SVGEGT. Trimming stripped 9 bases from V and 2 bases from J, with 14 bases between.

This sequence joins TRBV21-1 and TRBJ2-1; the table names TRBD1, a call not compared with the DNA. TRBV21-1 is noted as a pseudogene. CDR3 size: 20 residues. The CDR3 reads CASSKEGAATGPVQPYEQFF. CDR3 coding DNA: TGTGCCAGCAGCAAAGAGGGGGCGGCCACAGGGCCCGTCCAACCCTATGAGCAGTTCTTC.

This clonotype was detected only a few times. The chain uses TRBV7-9 and TRBJ2-7; D is uncertain. V gave up 5 bases and J gave up 0 bases, with 11 bases separating them. Per the germline V gene, CDR1 is SEHNR and CDR2 is FQNEAQ (reference sequence). This CDR3 region has 14 residues. The CDR3 DNA sequence: TGTGCCAGCAGCGTTGGATTTGGCTCCTACGAGCAGTACGTC. It codes for CASSVGFGSYEQYV.

This chain links TRBV7-3 with TRBJ2-5; D is uncertain. Deletions cut 2 bases from V and 0 bases from J, with 13 bases between. The CDR3 spans 16 residues. Germline V gene lookup returns CDR1 SGHTA and CDR2 FQGTGA. The CDR3 sequence is CASSLYSGVNQETQYF. Here the CDR3 DNA reads TGTGCCAGCAGCTTATATTCTGGGGTAAACCAAGAGACCCAGTACTTC.

The genes are TRBV5-1 and TRBJ2-7, with TRBD1 identical over 9 bases. J gave up 4 bases and V 1 base, and 6 bases lay outside the gene matches. CDR3 size: 15 residues. Germline CDR1 SGHRS, CDR2 YFSETQ. Here the CDR3 DNA reads TGCGCCAGCAGCTTGACCAGGACAGGGGCTTACGAGCAGTACTTC. It encodes CASSLTRTGAYEQYF.

This rearrangement joins TRBV12-3 or TRBV12-4 to TRBJ2-5, with 9 bases identical to TRBD1. The CDR3 contains 12 residues. CDR3 residues: CAPDRGKETQYF. CDR3 DNA sequence: TGTGCACCCGACAGGGGGAAAGAGACCCAGTACTTC.

The sample holds a few counts of this clonotype. The genes are TRBV6-2 or TRBV6-3 and TRBJ2-7, with a weak D call TRBD2 (5 bases). V was trimmed by 4 bases and J by 6 bases, leaving 22 bases between them. In germline, CDR1 is MNHEY, CDR2 SVGEGT. CDR3 length: 16 residues. For the CDR3, the DNA is TGTGCCAGCAGTTGGCACCTTCGGACGGGGTCGGCCGAGCAGTACGTC. Its protein is CASSWHLRTGSAEQYV.

The rearrangement uses TRBV5-1 and TRBJ2-3; D remains ambiguous. Germline loops: CDR1 SGHRS, CDR2 YFSETQ. V was clipped by 0 bases and J by 2 bases, with 10 bases between them. This CDR3 is built from 15 residues. As DNA, the CDR3 is TGCGCCAGCAGCTTGGTGGTCAGATACACAGATACGCAGTATTTT. The encoded protein is CASSLVVRYTDTQYF.

This clonotype was seen more than once but under ten times. The chain combines TRBV10-3 with TRBJ2-3; tentatively, D is TRBD1 or TRBD2 (5 bases each). The CDR3 is 14 residues long. Germline-derived CDR1 and CDR2 are ENHRY and SYGVKD. V shed 5 bases and J shed 1 base, with 10 bases lying between them. The CDR3 sequence is CAISWDRGTDTQYF. CDR3 nucleotides: TGTGCCATCAGTTGGGACCGCGGCACAGATACGCAGTATTTT.

This clonotype has a handful of counts. The CDR3 nucleotides read TGCGCCAGCAGCTTGGTTCTACCGGGTAATGAGCAGTTCTTC. Translating gives CASSLVLPGNEQFF. The V gene is TRBV5-1, the J gene TRBJ2-1; D is unclear. CDR1 and CDR2 from the germline V gene are SGHRS and YFSETQ. This CDR3 contains 14 residues. The V gene lost 0 bases and the J gene lost 7 bases, with 11 bases spanning the gap.

This clonotype was counted many times. The chain joins TRBV6-1 to TRBJ2-1; 9 nucleotides agree with TRBD1. Per germline, CDR1 MNHNS and CDR2 SASEGT. The CDR3 is 16 amino acids. V trimming: 7 bases; J trimming: 10 bases; junction bases outside the gene matches: 17. CDR3 bases: TGTGCCAGCACCCGACGGCCGGGACAGGGCTCTCGGGAGCAGTTCTTC. This translates into CASTRRPGQGSREQFF.

V is TRBV28 and J is TRBJ1-1; D unresolved. The CDR3 is 14 residues long. The germline V gene encodes CDR1 MDHEN and CDR2 SYDVKM. V was cut by 6 bases and J by 3 bases, with 14 bases left in between. The CDR3 reads CASRSTWGHTEAFF. CDR3 DNA sequence: TGTGCCAGCAGATCGACCTGGGGTCACACTGAAGCTTTCTTT.

The chain employs TRBV4-3 and TRBJ2-6; D possibly corresponds to TRBD2 (6 bases). CDR1 is LGHNA, CDR2 YSLEER, per germline. The CDR3 consists of 16 residues. The ends were cut back, 0 bases at V and 2 bases at J, with 8 bases in the middle. In DNA, the CDR3 is TGCGCCAGCAGCCAAGATCGGGGGACTGGGGCCAACGTCCTGACTTTC. As protein: CASSQDRGTGANVLTF.

This clonotype occurred many times. The V and J genes are TRBV11-2 and TRBJ2-7; 12 nucleotides agree with TRBD2. The CDR3 totals 18 residues. V gave up 1 base and J gave up 2 bases; unmatched junction bases: 9. Germline assignment: CDR1 SGHAT and CDR2 FQNNGV. CDR3 DNA sequence: TGTGCCAGCAGCTTAGGTCTAGCGGGGGGGATCGGTCCCTACGAGCAGTACTTC. This translates into CASSLGLAGGIGPYEQYF. Supplemented by reference TRBV11-2 and TRBJ2-7, the full variable domain reads EAGVAQSPRYKIIEKRQSVAFWCNPISGHATLYWYQQILGQGPKLLIQFQNNGVVDDSQLPKDRFSAERLKGVDSTLKIQPAKLEDSAVYLCASSLGLAGGIGPYEQYFGPGTRLTVT.

This clonotype was seen a few times. The rearrangement uses TRBV27 and TRBJ1-2; 10 bases line up with TRBD1. The CDR3 is made up of 17 amino acids. After removal of 6 bases from V and 4 bases from J, the junction contained 14 bases not matched to a gene. Germline lookup yields CDR1 MNHEY and CDR2 SMNVEV (reference sequence). The CDR3 bases are TGTGCCAGCAGCCCGCTCCCCCTGACAGGGGGCCTCTATGGCTACACCTTC. Translation: CASSPLPLTGGLYGYTF.

This clonotype came up a few times. The chain uses TRBV10-3 and TRBJ2-1; D is perhaps TRBD2 (5 bases). Germline V gene lookup returns CDR1 ENHRY and CDR2 SYGVKD. V lost 0 bases and J lost 8, with 17 bases in between. This CDR3 is 16 amino acids long. The CDR3 here is CAISESSGGRFHEQFF. The CDR3 coding sequence is TGTGCCATCAGTGAGTCGTCTGGCGGGCGGTTCCATGAGCAGTTCTTC.

The chain employs TRBV5-1 and TRBJ1-6; 7 positions agree with TRBD1. J lost 2 bases, V lost 0 bases, and 2 bases had no gene match. The CDR3 is made up of 16 amino acids. Germline CDR1 and CDR2: SGHRS and YFSETQ. In DNA form, the CDR3 reads TGCGCCAGCAGCTTGGAAGGGACAGCCTATAATTCACCCCTCCACTTT. Translating it yields CASSLEGTAYNSPLHF.

This clonotype was observed at least ten times. The chain employs TRBV7-6 and TRBJ2-5; perhaps TRBD1 as D (6 bases). Germline lookup yields CDR1 SGHVS and CDR2 FNYEAQ. Trimming took 0 bases from V and 1 from J, leaving 6 bases between them. The CDR3 totals 14 residues. CDR3 in amino acids: CASSLARGQETQYF. The CDR3 nucleotides read TGTGCCAGCAGCTTAGCCAGGGGCCAAGAGACCCAGTACTTC.

This sequence joins TRBV5-1 and TRBJ1-1, with D maybe TRBD1 (6 bases). V lost 5 bases and J 6 bases, leaving 20 bases between the germline ends. The V gene's germline CDR1 is SGHRS and CDR2 YFSETQ. The CDR3 is made up of 15 amino acids. The CDR3 nucleotides are TGCGCCAGCAGGTTCAGCAGGGGCGAAGTCCCTGAAGCTTTCTTT. Amino acid sequence: CASRFSRGEVPEAFF. Full variable domain (missing parts from reference TRBV5-1 and TRBJ1-1): KAGVTQTPRYLIKTRGQQVTLSCSPISGHRSVSWYQQTPGQGLQFLFEYFSETQRNKGNFPGRFSGRQFSNSRSEMNVSTLELGDSALYLCASRFSRGEVPEAFFGQGTRLTVV.